These 4 T cell receptor beta chains originate from one sample sequenced in a study of graft-versus-host responses after intestinal transplantation. Using immunoSEQ multiplex PCR, the repertoire was profiled, and TCRdb retains in-frame clones only, with some absent. The sample consists of roughly 92,000 clones, about nine tenths of them appearing once. These receptors have no identified antigens. Sample: unstimulated CD4+ T cells sorted from spleen or lymph node cells, taken before intestinal transplant. These receptors all stem from a human donor who received an intestinal transplant.

V usage is TRBV6-5 and J usage is TRBJ2-3; maybe TRBD2 (5 bases). Germline V lookup: CDR1 MNHEY, CDR2 SVGAGI. The CDR3 covers 16 residues. Between the trimmed V and J ends, which lost 2 bases and 4 bases, there was a span of 16 bases. CDR3 protein: CASSYRGAGVADTQYF. CDR3 in DNA: TGTGCCAGCAGTTACCGGGGTGCCGGGGTGGCAGATACGCAGTATTTT.

This chain joins TRBV7-2 and TRBJ2-7, with unresolved D. The CDR3 totals 13 residues. The germline V gene has CDR1 SGHTA and CDR2 FQGNSA. Trimming stripped 1 base from V and 2 bases from J, with 6 bases between. This chain's CDR3 is CASSLVWPYEQYF. The CDR3 DNA reads as TGTGCCAGCAGCTTAGTATGGCCCTACGAGCAGTACTTC.

This chain joins TRBV7-9 and TRBJ2-5; 7 bases agree with TRBD2. Germline lookup yields CDR1 SEHNR and CDR2 FQNEAQ (reference sequence). After removal of 7 bases from V and 1 base from J, the junction contained 9 bases not matched to a gene. CDR3 length equals 15 residues. The CDR3 bases are TGTGCCAGCACCGACCGGGGGGACCCCCAAGAGACCCAGTACTTC. It yields the protein CASTDRGDPQETQYF. The whole variable domain, filled in from reference TRBV7-9 and TRBJ2-5, reads DTGVSQNPRHKITKRGQNVTFRCDPISEHNRLYWYRQTLGQGPEFLTYFQNEAQLEKSRLLSDRFSAERPKGSFSTLEIQRTEQGDSAMYLCASTDRGDPQETQYFGPGTRLLVL.

This chain joins TRBV5-1 and TRBJ1-3; D is perhaps TRBD1 (6 bases). The germline gives CDR1 SGHRS, CDR2 YFSETQ. This CDR3 is 14 amino acids long. Trimming shortened V by 4 bases and J by 8 bases, and 16 bases separated the two germline ends. The CDR3 loop reads CASSQQGTLDTIYF. CDR3 coding DNA: TGCGCCAGCAGCCAACAGGGTACGTTGGACACCATATATTTT.